This T cell receptor (beta chain) stems from a study of blood T cells in healthy people across ages. Study findings and constraints: Per million T cells, TCR beta diversity dropped roughly linearly as age increased.

It was with a sample-barcoded 5' primer and a J-beta primer mix that a second PCR of roughly 7 to 12 cycles was run. TCRdb used MiXCR to reprocess the 5' RACE reads, holding one entry per CDR3 protein. This sample has approximately 1,700,000 distinct CDR3 sequences, with 30% to 40% found just once. About this clonotype: Its target is unknown.

This CDR3 contains 14 residues. V was cut by 5 bases and J by 6 bases, with 17 bases left in between. Germline V gene data show CDR1 as MNHEY and CDR2 as SMNVEV (reference sequence). The rearrangement joins TRBV27 to TRBJ2-7; possibly TRBD1 for D (5 bases). The receptor comes from a human donor in good health. Sequenced input: blood. CDR3 in DNA: TGTGCCAGCAGTCTCCTCCCCCTTAGGGGCGAGCAGTACTTC. Its protein product is CASSLLPLRGEQYF.